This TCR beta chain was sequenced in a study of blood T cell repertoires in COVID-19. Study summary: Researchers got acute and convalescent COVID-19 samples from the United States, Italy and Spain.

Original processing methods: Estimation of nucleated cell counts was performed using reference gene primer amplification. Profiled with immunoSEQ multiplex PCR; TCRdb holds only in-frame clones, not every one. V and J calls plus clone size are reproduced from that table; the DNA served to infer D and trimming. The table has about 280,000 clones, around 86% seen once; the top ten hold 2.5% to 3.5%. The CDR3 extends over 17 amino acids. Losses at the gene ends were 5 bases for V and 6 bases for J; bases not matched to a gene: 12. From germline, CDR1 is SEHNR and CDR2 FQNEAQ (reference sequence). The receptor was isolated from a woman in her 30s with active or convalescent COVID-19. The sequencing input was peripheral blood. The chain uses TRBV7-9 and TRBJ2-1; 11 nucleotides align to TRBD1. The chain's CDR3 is CASSPPSGQGAGNEQFF. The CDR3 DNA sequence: TGTGCCAGCAGCCCACCCTCCGGACAGGGGGCAGGCAATGAGCAGTTCTTC.